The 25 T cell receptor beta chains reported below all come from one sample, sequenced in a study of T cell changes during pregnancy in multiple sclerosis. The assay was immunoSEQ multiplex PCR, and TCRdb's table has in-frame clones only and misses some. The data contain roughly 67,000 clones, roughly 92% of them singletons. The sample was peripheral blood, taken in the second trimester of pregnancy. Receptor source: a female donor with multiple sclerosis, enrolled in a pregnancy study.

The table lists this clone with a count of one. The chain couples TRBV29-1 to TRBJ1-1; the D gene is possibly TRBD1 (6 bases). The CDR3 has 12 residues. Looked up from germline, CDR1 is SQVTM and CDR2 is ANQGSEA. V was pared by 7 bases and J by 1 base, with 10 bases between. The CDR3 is CSAGTPNTEAFF. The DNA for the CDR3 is TGCAGCGCCGGGACACCGAACACTGAAGCTTTCTTT.

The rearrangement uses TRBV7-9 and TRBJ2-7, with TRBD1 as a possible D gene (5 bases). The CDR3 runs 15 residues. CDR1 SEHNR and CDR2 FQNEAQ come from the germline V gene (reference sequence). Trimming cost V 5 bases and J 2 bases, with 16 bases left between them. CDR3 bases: TGTGCCAGCAGCCCATTGACGACAGCGACCTACGAGCAGTACTTC. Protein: CASSPLTTATYEQYF. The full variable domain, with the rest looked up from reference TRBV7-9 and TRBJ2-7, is DTGVSQNPRHKITKRGQNVTFRCDPISEHNRLYWYRQTLGQGPEFLTYFQNEAQLEKSRLLSDRFSAERPKGSFSTLEIQRTEQGDSAMYLCASSPLTTATYEQYFGPGTRLTVT.

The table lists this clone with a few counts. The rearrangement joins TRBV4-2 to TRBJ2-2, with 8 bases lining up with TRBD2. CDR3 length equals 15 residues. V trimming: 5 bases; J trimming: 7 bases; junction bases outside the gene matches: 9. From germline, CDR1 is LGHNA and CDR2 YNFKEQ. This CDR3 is CASSVYERGNGELFF. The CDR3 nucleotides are TGTGCCAGCAGCGTCTACGAGCGGGGGAACGGGGAGCTGTTTTTT.

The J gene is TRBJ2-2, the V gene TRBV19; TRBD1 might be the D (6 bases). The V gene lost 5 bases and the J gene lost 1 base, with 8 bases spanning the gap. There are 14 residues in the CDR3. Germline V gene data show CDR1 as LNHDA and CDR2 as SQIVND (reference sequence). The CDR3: CASSLQGNTGELFF. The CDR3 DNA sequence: TGTGCCAGTAGTTTACAGGGGAACACCGGGGAGCTGTTTTTT.

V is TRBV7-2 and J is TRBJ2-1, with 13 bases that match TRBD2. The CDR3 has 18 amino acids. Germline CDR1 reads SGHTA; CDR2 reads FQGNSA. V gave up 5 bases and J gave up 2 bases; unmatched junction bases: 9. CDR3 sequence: CASSGAGTSGAPYNEQFF. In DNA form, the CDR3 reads TGTGCCAGCAGCGGAGCTGGGACTAGCGGGGCCCCCTACAATGAGCAGTTCTTC.

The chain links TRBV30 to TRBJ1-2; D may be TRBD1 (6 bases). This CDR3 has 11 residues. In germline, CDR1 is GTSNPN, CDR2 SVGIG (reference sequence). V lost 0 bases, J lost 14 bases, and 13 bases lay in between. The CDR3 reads CAWSVGGVKTF. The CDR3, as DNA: TGTGCCTGGAGTGTTGGGGGCGTCAAAACCTTC.

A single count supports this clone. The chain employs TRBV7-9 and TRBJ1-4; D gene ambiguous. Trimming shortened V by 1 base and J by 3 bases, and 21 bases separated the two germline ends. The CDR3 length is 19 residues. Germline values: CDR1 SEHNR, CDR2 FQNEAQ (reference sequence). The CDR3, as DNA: TGTGCCAGCAGCTTAGATACTAGGCGCAGTCTACGTTCTAATGAAAAACTGTTTTTT. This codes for CASSLDTRRSLRSNEKLFF.

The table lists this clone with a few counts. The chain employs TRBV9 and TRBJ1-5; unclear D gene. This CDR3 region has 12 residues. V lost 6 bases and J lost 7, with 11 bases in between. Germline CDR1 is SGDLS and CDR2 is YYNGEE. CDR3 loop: CASTHGGQPQHF. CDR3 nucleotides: TGTGCCAGCACTCACGGAGGGCAGCCCCAGCATTTT.

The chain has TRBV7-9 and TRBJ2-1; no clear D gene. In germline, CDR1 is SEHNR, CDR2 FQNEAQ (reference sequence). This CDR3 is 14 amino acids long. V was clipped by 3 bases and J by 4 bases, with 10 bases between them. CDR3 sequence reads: CASSFSLLYNEQFF. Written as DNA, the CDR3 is TGTGCCAGCAGCTTCTCCCTTCTTTACAATGAGCAGTTCTTC.

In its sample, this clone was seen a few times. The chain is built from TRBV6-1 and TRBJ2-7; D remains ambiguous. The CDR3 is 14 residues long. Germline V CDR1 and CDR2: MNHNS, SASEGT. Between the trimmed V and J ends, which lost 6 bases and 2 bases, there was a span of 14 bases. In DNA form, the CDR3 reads TGTGCCAGCAGATTACACCGGAGTACCTACGAGCAGTACTTC. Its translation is CASRLHRSTYEQYF.

The CDR3 region has the DNA TGTGCCAGCTCACCATTTGGTGGAGCGGACACCGGGGAGCTGTTTTTT. This codes for CASSPFGGADTGELFF. The chain carries TRBV18 and TRBJ2-2; TRBD2 is a possible D gene (5 bases). Germline V CDR1 and CDR2: KGHSH, LQKENI. Trimming removed 2 bases at V and 3 bases at J, with 13 bases between. The CDR3 totals 16 residues.

CDR3 protein: CASSYDRKVETQYF. The CDR3 coding sequence is TGTGCCAGCAGTTACGACAGAAAAGTGGAGACCCAGTACTTC. The chain carries TRBV6-5 and TRBJ2-5, with a tentative D call TRBD1 (5 bases). There are 14 residues in the CDR3. Deletions cut 2 bases from V and 5 bases from J, with 12 bases between. Germline V gene data show CDR1 as MNHEY and CDR2 as SVGAGI.

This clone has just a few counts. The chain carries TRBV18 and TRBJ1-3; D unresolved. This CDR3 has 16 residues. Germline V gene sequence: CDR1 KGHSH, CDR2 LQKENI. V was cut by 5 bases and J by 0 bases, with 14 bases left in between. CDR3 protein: CASSSEHSNSGNTIYF. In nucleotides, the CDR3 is TGTGCCAGCTCATCCGAGCACAGCAACTCTGGAAACACCATATATTTT.

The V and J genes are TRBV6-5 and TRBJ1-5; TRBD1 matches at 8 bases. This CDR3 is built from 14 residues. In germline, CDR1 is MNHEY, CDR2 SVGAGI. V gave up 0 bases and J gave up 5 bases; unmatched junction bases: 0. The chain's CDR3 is CASSYSTGDQPQHF. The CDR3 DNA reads TGTGCCAGCAGTTACTCGACAGGGGATCAGCCCCAGCATTTT.

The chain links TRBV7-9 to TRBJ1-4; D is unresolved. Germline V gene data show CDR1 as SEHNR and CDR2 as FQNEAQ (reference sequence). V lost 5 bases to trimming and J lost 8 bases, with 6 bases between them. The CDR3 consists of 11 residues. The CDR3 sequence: CASSLSEKLFF. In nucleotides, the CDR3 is TGTGCCAGCAGCCTGTCCGAAAAACTGTTTTTT.

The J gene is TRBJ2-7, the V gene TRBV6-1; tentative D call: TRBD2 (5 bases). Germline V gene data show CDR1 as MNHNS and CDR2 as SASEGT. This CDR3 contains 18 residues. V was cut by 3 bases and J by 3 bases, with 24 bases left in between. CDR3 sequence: CASSERYGRLLAGYEQYF. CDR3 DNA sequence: TGTGCCAGCAGTGAGAGGTACGGGCGTCTCCTAGCTGGCTACGAGCAGTACTTC.

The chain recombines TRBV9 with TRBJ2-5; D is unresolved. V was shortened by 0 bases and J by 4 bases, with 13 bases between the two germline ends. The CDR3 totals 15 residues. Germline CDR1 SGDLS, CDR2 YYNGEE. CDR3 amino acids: CASSVVGSGRETQYF. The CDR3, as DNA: TGTGCCAGCAGCGTAGTCGGGTCCGGTCGAGAGACCCAGTACTTC.

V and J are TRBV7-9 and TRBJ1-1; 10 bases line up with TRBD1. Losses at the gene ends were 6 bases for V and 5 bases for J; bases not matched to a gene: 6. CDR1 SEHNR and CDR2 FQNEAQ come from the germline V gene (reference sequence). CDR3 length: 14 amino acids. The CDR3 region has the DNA TGTGCCAGCAGTCGAAGGACAGGGGGAACTGAAGCTTTCTTT. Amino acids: CASSRRTGGTEAFF.

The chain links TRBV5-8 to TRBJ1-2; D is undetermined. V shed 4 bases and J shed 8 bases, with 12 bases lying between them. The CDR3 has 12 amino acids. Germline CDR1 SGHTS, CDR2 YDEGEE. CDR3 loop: CASSLNRDGYTF. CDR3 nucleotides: TGTGCCAGCAGCCTGAACAGAGACGGCTACACCTTC.

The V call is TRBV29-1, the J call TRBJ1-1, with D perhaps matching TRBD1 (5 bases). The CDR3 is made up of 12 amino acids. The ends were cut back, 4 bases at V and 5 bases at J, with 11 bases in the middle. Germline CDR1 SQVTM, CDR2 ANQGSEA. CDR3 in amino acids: CSVGRGGTEAFF. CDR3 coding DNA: TGCAGCGTTGGAAGGGGCGGAACTGAAGCTTTCTTT.

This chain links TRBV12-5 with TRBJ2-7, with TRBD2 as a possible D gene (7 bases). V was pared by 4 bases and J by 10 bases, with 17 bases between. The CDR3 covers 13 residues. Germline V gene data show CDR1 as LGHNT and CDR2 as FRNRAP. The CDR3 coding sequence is TGTGCTAGTGGTTCACTAGGGGGGGCTCGACAGTACTTC. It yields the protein CASGSLGGARQYF.

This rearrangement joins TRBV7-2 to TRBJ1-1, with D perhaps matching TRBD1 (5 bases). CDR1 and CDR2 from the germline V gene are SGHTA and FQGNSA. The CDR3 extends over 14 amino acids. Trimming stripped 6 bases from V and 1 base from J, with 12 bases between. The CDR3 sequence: CASSYRYGNTEAFF. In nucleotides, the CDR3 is TGTGCCAGCAGTTACAGGTACGGGAACACTGAAGCTTTCTTT.

The CDR3 region is CASRLEGAKDTQYF. For the CDR3, the DNA is TGTGCCAGCCGTCTGGAGGGAGCGAAGGATACGCAGTATTTT. The V gene is TRBV2, the J gene TRBJ2-3, with D possibly being TRBD2 (6 bases). With 8 bases removed from V and 6 bases from J, the gap between germline ends came to 18 bases. CDR3 length equals 14 residues. From germline, CDR1 is SNHLY and CDR2 FYNNEI.

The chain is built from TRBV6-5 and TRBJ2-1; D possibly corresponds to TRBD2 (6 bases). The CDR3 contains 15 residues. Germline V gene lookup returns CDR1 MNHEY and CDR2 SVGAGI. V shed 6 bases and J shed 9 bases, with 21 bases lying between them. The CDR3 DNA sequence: TGTGCCAGCAGGTCCGGGACCGCGGGGTGGGGTGAGCAGTTCTTC. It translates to CASRSGTAGWGEQFF.

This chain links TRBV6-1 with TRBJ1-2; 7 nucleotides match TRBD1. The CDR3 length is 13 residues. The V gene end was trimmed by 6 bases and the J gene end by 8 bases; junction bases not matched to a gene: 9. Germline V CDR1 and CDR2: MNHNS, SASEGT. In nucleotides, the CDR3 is TGTGCCAGCAGGCAGACAGGGAGTTCGGGCTACACCTTC. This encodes CASRQTGSSGYTF.